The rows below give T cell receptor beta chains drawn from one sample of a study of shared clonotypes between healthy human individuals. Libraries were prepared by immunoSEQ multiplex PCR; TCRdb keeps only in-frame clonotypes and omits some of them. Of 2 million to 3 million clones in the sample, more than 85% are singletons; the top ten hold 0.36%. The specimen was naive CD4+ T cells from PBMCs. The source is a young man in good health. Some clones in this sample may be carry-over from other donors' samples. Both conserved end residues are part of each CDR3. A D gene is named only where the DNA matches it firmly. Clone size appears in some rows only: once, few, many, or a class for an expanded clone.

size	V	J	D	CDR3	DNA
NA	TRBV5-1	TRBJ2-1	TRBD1	CASSPGRDRVYNEQIF	TGCGCCAGCAGCCCGGGCCGGGACAGGGTGTACAATGAGCAGATCTTC
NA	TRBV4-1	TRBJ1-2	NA	CASSQDGGMYGYTF	TGCGCCAGCAGCCAAGATGGGGGTATGTACGGCTACACCTTC
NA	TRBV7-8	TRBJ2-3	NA	CASSLAGTNPTDTQYF	TGTGCCAGCAGCTTAGCGGGTACCAACCCCACAGATACGCAGTATTTT
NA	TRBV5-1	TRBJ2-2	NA	CASAGTGELFF	TGCGCCAGCGCGGGTACCGGGGAGCTGTTTTTT
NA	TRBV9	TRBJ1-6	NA	CASSVGPDRSYNSPLHF	TGTGCCAGCAGCGTAGGTCCCGACCGTTCCTATAATTCACCCCTCCACTTT
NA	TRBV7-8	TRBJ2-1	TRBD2	CASSFTGLAGFEQFF	TGTGCCAGCAGCTTCACGGGACTAGCGGGATTTGAGCAGTTCTTC
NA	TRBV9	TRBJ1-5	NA	CASSVGGLNQPQHF	TGTGCCAGCAGCGTAGGGGGCCTCAATCAGCCCCAGCATTTT
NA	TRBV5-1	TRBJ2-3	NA	CASSLGGTDTQYF	TGCGCCAGCAGCTTGGGTGGCACAGATACGCAGTATTTT
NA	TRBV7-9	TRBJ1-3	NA	CASSLALPGRGRSGNTIYF	TGTGCCAGCAGCTTAGCTCTCCCCGGTAGGGGAAGGTCTGGAAACACCATATATTTT
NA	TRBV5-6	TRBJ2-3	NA	CASSNSGASGDTQYF	TGTGCCAGCAGCAACTCAGGGGCCTCGGGAGATACGCAGTATTTT
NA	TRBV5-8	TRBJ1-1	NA	CASSLPGRTAINTEAFF	TGTGCCAGCAGCCTCCCTGGTCGGACAGCTATCAACACTGAAGCTTTCTTT
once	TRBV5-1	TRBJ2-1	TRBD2	CASTPARGGTSNEQFF	TGCGCCAGCACCCCGGCCCGGGGGGGCACGTCCAATGAGCAGTTCTTC
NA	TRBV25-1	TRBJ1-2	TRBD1	CASSYTQGGVRGYTF	TGTGCCAGCAGTTATACCCAAGGGGGCGTTCGGGGCTACACCTTC
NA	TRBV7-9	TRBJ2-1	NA	CASSTLTGHSQQFF	TGTGCCAGCAGCACGCTGACTGGCCACTCACAGCAGTTCTTC
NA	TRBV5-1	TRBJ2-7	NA	CASGQGSSSYEQYF	TGCGCCAGCGGCCAGGGGTCGAGCTCCTACGAGCAGTACTTC
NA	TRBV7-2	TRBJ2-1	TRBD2	CASSLLQGTSGRHEQFF	TGTGCCAGCAGCTTACTTCAGGGGACTAGCGGGAGACATGAGCAGTTCTTC
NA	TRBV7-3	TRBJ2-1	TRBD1	CASSITGGSYNEQFF	TGTGCCAGCAGCATCACAGGGGGGTCCTACAATGAGCAGTTCTTC
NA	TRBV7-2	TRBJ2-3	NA	CASSLQTTDTQYF	TGTGCCAGCAGCCTACAAACTACAGATACGCAGTATTTT
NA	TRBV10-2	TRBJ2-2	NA	CASKRDTLRGGELFF	TGCGCCAGCAAACGGGACACCCTACGGGGCGGGGAGCTGTTTTTT
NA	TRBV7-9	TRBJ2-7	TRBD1	CASSRDRGQGGSYEQYF	TGTGCCAGCAGTCGAGATAGGGGACAGGGAGGATCCTACGAGCAGTACTTC
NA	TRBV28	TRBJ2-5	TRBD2	CASRPTLTSGRETQYF	TGTGCCAGCAGGCCTACGCTGACTAGCGGGAGAGAGACCCAGTACTTC
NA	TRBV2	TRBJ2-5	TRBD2	CAGRWFDRQGGETQYF	TGTGCCGGCAGATGGTTCGACCGTCAGGGAGGGGAGACCCAGTACTTC
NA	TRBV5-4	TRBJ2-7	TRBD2	CASSSDSGRRYEQYF	TGTGCCAGCAGCTCAGATAGCGGGAGGCGCTACGAGCAGTACTTC
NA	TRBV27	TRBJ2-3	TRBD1	CASSHPGTDFSTDTQYF	TGTGCCAGCAGCCACCCCGGGACAGACTTTAGCACAGATACGCAGTATTTT
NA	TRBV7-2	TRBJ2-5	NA	CASSSYQETQYF	TGTGCCAGCAGCTCGTACCAAGAGACCCAGTACTTC